These 22 T cell receptor beta chains were sequenced from one sample in a study of early T cells in non-severe SARS-CoV-2 infection. TCRdb re-derived calls from the 5' RACE reads in MiXCR, one entry per CDR3 protein. Of some 54,000 distinct CDR3 sequences listed, roughly a tenth are singletons. The sequenced sample was whole blood. The receptors derive from an adult who was a healthcare worker with PCR-confirmed SARS-CoV-2 infection or an uninfected control (not recorded which).

This clonotype was seen ten or more times. Written as DNA, the CDR3 is TGTGCCAGCAGCCTAAGAGGTCCGGGATCGGCGCAGTATTTT. It encodes CASSLRGPGSAQYF. The chain combines TRBV7-3 with TRBJ2-3; D is perhaps TRBD2 (5 bases). The CDR3 is 14 residues long. Germline CDR1 is SGHTA and CDR2 is FQGTGA. V lost 5 bases to trimming and J lost 10 bases, with 19 bases between them.

This clonotype appeared a few times. V and J are TRBV20-1 and TRBJ2-5; no clear D gene. The length of the CDR3 is 13 residues. Germline CDR1 reads DFQATT; CDR2 reads SNEGSKA (reference sequence). V lost 5 bases and J lost 2, with 12 bases in between. CDR3 in amino acids: CSADWTGQETQYF. For the CDR3, the DNA is TGCAGTGCTGATTGGACGGGTCAAGAGACCCAGTACTTC.

This clonotype turned up a few times. The chain employs TRBV2 and TRBJ2-1, with unresolved D. Germline CDR1 is SNHLY and CDR2 is FYNNEI. The CDR3 has 10 residues. The ends were cut back, 11 bases at V and 4 bases at J, with 6 bases in the middle. The CDR3 spells CAGAYNEQFF. CDR3 DNA: TGTGCCGGAGCTTACAATGAGCAGTTCTTC. Supplemented by reference TRBV2 and TRBJ2-1, the full variable domain reads EPEVTQTPSHQVTQMGQEVILRCVPISNHLYFYWYRQILGQKVEFLVSFYNNEISEKSEIFDDQFSVERPDGSNFTLKIRSTKLEDSAMYFCAGAYNEQFFGPGTRLTVL.

This clonotype was observed at least ten times. The rearrangement joins TRBV7-2 to TRBJ1-1; D may be TRBD1 (5 bases). The V end lost 2 bases, the J end lost 4 bases, and 14 bases lay between the germline ends. Looked up from germline, CDR1 is SGHTA and CDR2 is FQGNSA. The CDR3 length is 15 residues. CDR3 nucleotides: TGTGCCAGCAGCTTACAGGGACCTCTAGGCACTGAAGCTTTCTTT. This translates into CASSLQGPLGTEAFF.

This clonotype was found a few times. The chain employs TRBV11-2 and TRBJ2-7; 8 nucleotides match TRBD2. The CDR3 has 13 residues. With V trimmed by 5 bases and J by 2 bases, 2 bases remained unmatched. Germline V CDR1 and CDR2: SGHAT, FQNNGV. The CDR3 is CASSPGGAYEQYF. The CDR3 nucleotides are TGTGCCAGCAGCCCGGGGGGGGCCTACGAGCAGTACTTC.

As for this clonotype: This may stem from a read error, because a much larger clone lies one nucleotide away. The gene calls are TRBV4-3 and TRBJ1-2; D not resolved. Germline V gives CDR1 LGHNA, CDR2 YSLEER. The CDR3 length is 16 residues. CDR3 in DNA: TGCGCCAGCAGCCAAGATCCGTGGTCCGAAGGGAATGGCTACATCTTC. Translated, it gives CASSQDPWSEGNGYIF.

There are many counts of this clonotype. The chain couples TRBV5-1 to TRBJ2-3; D is possibly TRBD2 (6 bases). V was clipped by 5 bases and J by 2 bases, with 12 bases between them. This CDR3 has 14 amino acids. CDR1 is SGHRS, CDR2 YFSETQ, per germline. CDR3 loop: CASSISGPTDTQYF. The CDR3 nucleotides read TGCGCCAGCAGTATTAGCGGCCCCACAGATACGCAGTATTTT.

This clonotype was found a few times. This sequence joins TRBV12-3 or TRBV12-4 and TRBJ2-3; 11 bases agree with TRBD2. After removal of 9 bases from V and 7 bases from J, the junction contained 9 bases not matched to a gene. This CDR3 is built from 14 residues. Here the CDR3 DNA reads TGTGCCAGTCTTGGGACTAGCGGAACCAATACGCAGTATTTT. It specifies CASLGTSGTNTQYF.

The chain uses TRBV12-3 or TRBV12-4 and TRBJ1-5; 9 bases agree with TRBD1. J was trimmed by 7 bases and V by 4 bases; bases with no gene match: 8. The CDR3 has 15 amino acids. The chain's CDR3 is CASSSGQGVNQPQHF. For the CDR3, the DNA is TGTGCCAGCAGTTCGGGACAGGGAGTCAACCAGCCCCAGCATTTT.

The table lists this clonotype with many counts. The chain employs TRBV6-5 and TRBJ1-5; D uncertain. CDR1 is MNHEY, CDR2 SVGAGI, per germline. The V end was cut by 2 bases, the J end by 0 bases, with 8 bases between. CDR3 size: 15 residues. The CDR3 DNA reads TGTGCCAGCAGTTACACCGTTAATAGCAATCAGCCCCAGCATTTT. Translating gives CASSYTVNSNQPQHF.

This chain joins TRBV29-1 and TRBJ1-1, with D possibly matching TRBD1 (6 bases). Trimming took 8 bases from V and 1 from J, leaving 8 bases between them. This CDR3 is 11 amino acids long. Germline V gene sequence: CDR1 SQVTM, CDR2 ANQGSEA. Written as DNA, the CDR3 is TGCAGCTCGGGACAGAACACTGAAGCTTTCTTT. It is translated as CSSGQNTEAFF. Full variable domain (rest looked up from reference TRBV29-1 and TRBJ1-1): SAVISQKPSRDICQRGTSLTIQCQVDSQVTMMFWYRQQPGQSLTLIATANQGSEATYESGFVIDKFPISRPNLTFSTLTVSNMSPEDSSIYLCSSGQNTEAFFGQGTRLTVV.

Ten or more counts support this clonotype. A junction boundary mismatches the germline segment, possibly from a read error. The chain combines TRBV5-1 with TRBJ2-7; a weak D match, TRBD1 (6 bases). CDR1 SGHRS and CDR2 YFSETQ come from the germline V gene. The CDR3 is made up of 13 amino acids. The CDR3 DNA is TGTGCCAGCAGTTTACAGGGCTCCTACGAGCAGTACTTC. It encodes CASSLQGSYEQYF.

This clonotype was detected ten times or more. The gene calls are TRBV7-2 and TRBJ1-5; D remains ambiguous. CDR3 length: 13 residues. Germline CDR1 and CDR2: SGHTA and FQGNSA. Trimming removed 5 bases at V and 4 bases at J, with 9 bases between. CDR3: CASSTKFNQPQHF. DNA for the CDR3: TGTGCCAGCAGCACCAAATTTAATCAGCCCCAGCATTTT.

Many counts were recorded for this clonotype. The rearrangement uses TRBV29-1 and TRBJ1-5, with D possibly TRBD1 on 5 matching bases. CDR1 is SQVTM, CDR2 ANQGSEA, per germline. This CDR3 is built from 12 residues. Trimming took 3 bases from V and 7 from J, leaving 10 bases between them. CDR3 DNA sequence: TGCAGCGTTGAGGTCCCAGGGCAGCCCCAGCATTTT. Translation: CSVEVPGQPQHF. Full variable domain (rest looked up from reference TRBV29-1 and TRBJ1-5): SAVISQKPSRDICQRGTSLTIQCQVDSQVTMMFWYRQQPGQSLTLIATANQGSEATYESGFVIDKFPISRPNLTFSTLTVSNMSPEDSSIYLCSVEVPGQPQHFGDGTRLSIL.

This clonotype was detected only a few times. The chain links TRBV15 to TRBJ2-1, with 8 bases that match TRBD1. Germline lookup yields CDR1 LNHNV and CDR2 YYDKDF (reference sequence). V dropped 4 bases and J dropped 7; count of bases not matched to a gene: 9. This CDR3 is 15 amino acids long. The DNA for the CDR3 is TGTGCCACCAGCACAAGACAGGGGCCGGGGAATGAGCAGTTCTTC. Encoded protein: CATSTRQGPGNEQFF.

As DNA, the CDR3 is TGCAGCGTTGAGGCCGTAGCCAAAAACATTCAGTACTTC. Translating it yields CSVEAVAKNIQYF. The chain couples TRBV29-1 to TRBJ2-4, with unresolved D. This CDR3 has 13 residues. Trimming took 3 bases from V and 0 from J, leaving 6 bases between them. The germline V gene encodes CDR1 SQVTM and CDR2 ANQGSEA.

This clonotype was picked up many times. V usage is TRBV7-9 and J usage is TRBJ2-3; 9 bases align to TRBD1. This CDR3 region has 15 residues. V gave up 2 bases and J gave up 9 bases; unmatched junction bases: 9. Germline V gene data show CDR1 as SEHNR and CDR2 as FQNEAQ (reference sequence). In nucleotides, the CDR3 is TGTGCCAGCAGCTTAAAGACAGGGGGTCCCCTAACGCAGTATTTT. Translation: CASSLKTGGPLTQYF.

The V call is TRBV7-8, the J call TRBJ2-5; D not certain. The CDR3 has 15 amino acids. The V gene lost 5 bases and the J gene lost 4 bases, with 17 bases spanning the gap. The V gene's germline CDR1 is SGHVS and CDR2 FQNEAQ. CDR3 nucleotides: TGTGCCAGCAGCCCGGAAGGGCAACTGGGAGAGACCCAGTACTTC. Encoded protein: CASSPEGQLGETQYF.

Note on this clonotype: The junction differs from germline at one of its ends, possibly a read error. The chain recombines TRBV7-9 with TRBJ2-7; 10 bases line up with TRBD2. This CDR3 has 15 residues. Germline CDR1 reads SEHNR; CDR2 reads FQNEAQ (reference sequence). For the CDR3, the DNA is TGTGTCAGCAGCATGGAACTAGCGGGAAACTACGAGCAGTACTTC. Translation gives CVSSMELAGNYEQYF.

This clonotype has only a few counts. The V call is TRBV5-4, the J call TRBJ1-1; no clear D gene. The CDR3 sequence is 13 residues long. Germline assignment: CDR1 SGHNT and CDR2 YYREEE (reference sequence). V was trimmed by 0 bases and J by 0 bases, leaving 3 bases between them. CDR3 sequence (DNA): TGTGCCAGCAGCTTGGACGTGAACACTGAAGCTTTCTTT. Its protein product is CASSLDVNTEAFF.

This clonotype has at least ten counts. The rearrangement uses TRBV30 and TRBJ2-7; 14 nucleotides align to TRBD2. CDR3 size: 15 residues. The V gene's germline CDR1 is GTSNPN and CDR2 SVGIG (reference sequence). The V gene end was trimmed by 3 bases and the J gene end by 3 bases; junction bases not matched to a gene: 4. The CDR3 coding sequence is TGTGCCTGGAGGTTAGGACTAGCGGGAGGCTACGAGCAGTACTTC. Translation: CAWRLGLAGGYEQYF.

In this sample, this clonotype turned up a few times. V and J are TRBV9 and TRBJ2-1; the D gene could be TRBD1 or TRBD2 (5 bases each). Germline V gives CDR1 SGDLS, CDR2 YYNGEE. The CDR3 spans 15 residues. The germline V and J ends were trimmed by 2 bases and 1 base, with 10 bases remaining between them. CDR3 in DNA: TGTGCCAGCAGCGTTGGGGGAGCTTCCTACAATGAGCAGTTCTTC. This gives the protein CASSVGGASYNEQFF.